A single sample is the source of the 11 T cell receptor beta chains below, sequenced in a study of beta chain features in type 1 diabetes. All of the isolated RNA was reverse transcribed, so expressed TCRB transcripts were sequenced. Only in-frame clones appear in the TCRdb table, and some are missing; sequencing was by immunoSEQ multiplex PCR. In the table there are roughly 300,000 clones, 8% of which are singletons. The specimen sequenced was central memory CD4+ T cells from blood. Receptors were obtained from a woman aged 18-30 years in good health.

The rearrangement uses TRBV7-2 and TRBJ1-1, with TRBD1 matching over 9 bases. With 5 bases clipped from V and 4 bases from J, the junction kept 5 bases outside the gene matches. Germline CDR1 SGHTA, CDR2 FQGNSA. This CDR3 has 14 amino acids. The CDR3 sequence: CASSQQGASTEAFF. The CDR3 DNA follows: TGTGCCAGCAGCCAACAGGGGGCAAGCACTGAAGCTTTCTTT.

The J gene is TRBJ2-7, the V gene TRBV25-1, with TRBD1 matching 7 bases. Germline V gives CDR1 MGHDK, CDR2 SYGVNS. The CDR3 is made up of 13 amino acids. With 10 bases clipped from V and 2 bases from J, the junction kept 8 bases outside the gene matches. The DNA of the CDR3 is TGTGCCACCCGTAAGGACAGGACCTACGAGCAGTACTTC. This gives the protein CATRKDRTYEQYF.

This clone has more than one count but fewer than ten. CDR3 bases: TGTGCCAGCAGCCCGAACAGGGGGCTACTCATAGCGGGGTATGAGCAGTTCTTC. Translating gives CASSPNRGLLIAGYEQFF. The chain carries TRBV5-6 and TRBJ2-1; maybe TRBD1 (9 bases). CDR1 SGHDT and CDR2 YYEEEE come from the germline V gene. Trimming took off 4 bases at V and 8 bases at J, with 28 bases between the two ends. The CDR3 length is 18 residues.

The table lists this clone with a few counts. This chain links TRBV30 with TRBJ2-3, with 11 bases that match TRBD2. This CDR3 region has 15 residues. J lost 2 bases, V lost 1 base, and 2 bases had no gene match. Germline-derived CDR1 and CDR2 are GTSNPN and SVGIG (reference sequence). The DNA for the CDR3 is TGTGCCTGGAGTGGACTAGCGGGGACCACAGATACGCAGTATTTT. Protein product: CAWSGLAGTTDTQYF.

This clone was detected a few times. The chain employs TRBV29-1 and TRBJ2-7; tentatively, D is TRBD2 (6 bases). The CDR3 has 14 amino acids. With 2 bases removed from V and 2 bases from J, the gap between germline ends came to 13 bases. Germline CDR1 is SQVTM and CDR2 is ANQGSEA. CDR3 loop: CSVERGGTAYEQYF. CDR3 bases: TGCAGCGTTGAAAGGGGCGGGACCGCCTACGAGCAGTACTTC.

This clone was recorded many times. The chain couples TRBV5-4 to TRBJ2-5; 8 bases are shared with TRBD2. The CDR3 runs 15 residues. The V gene's germline CDR1 is SGHNT and CDR2 YYREEE (reference sequence). After removal of 1 base from V and 5 bases from J, the junction contained 7 bases not matched to a gene. Written as DNA, the CDR3 is TGTGCCAGCAGCTTGTTCGCGGGAGGTTCTGAGACCCAGTACTTC. This encodes CASSLFAGGSETQYF.

This chain links TRBV4-2 with TRBJ2-6; D possibly corresponds to TRBD1 (7 bases). V was trimmed by 5 bases and J by 0 bases, leaving 14 bases between them. CDR1 LGHNA and CDR2 YNFKEQ come from the germline V gene. The CDR3 spans 17 residues. The CDR3 DNA sequence: TGTGCCAGCAGCGCGGGACAGATTGACTCTGGGGCCAACGTCCTGACTTTC. Encoded protein: CASSAGQIDSGANVLTF.

For this clone: One junction end does not reproduce the germline sequence, and a read error may be involved. The chain has TRBV5-6 and TRBJ1-1, with D maybe TRBD1 (6 bases). Germline CDR1 reads SGHDT; CDR2 reads YYEEEE. The CDR3 contains 14 residues. The CDR3 bases are TGTGCCAGCAGCATCCTTGACAGGAACACTGAAGTTTTCTTT. Amino acids: CASSILDRNTEVFF.

This clone was found a few times. The rearrangement joins TRBV5-4 to TRBJ1-3; the match to TRBD1 covers 7 bases. Trimming removed 4 bases from V and 4 bases from J; junction bases left unmatched: 8. The CDR3 spans 15 residues. Germline CDR1 reads SGHNT; CDR2 reads YYREEE (reference sequence). The CDR3 bases are TGTGCCAGCAGCACGTTCGACAGGGTAGGAAACACCATATATTTT. It is translated as CASSTFDRVGNTIYF.

This clone was seen more than once but under ten times. The V gene is TRBV5-1, the J gene TRBJ2-2, with D hard to call. The V and J ends lost 3 bases and 3 bases respectively, with 9 bases between them. This CDR3 comprises 14 residues. CDR1 is SGHRS, CDR2 YFSETQ, per germline. CDR3 bases: TGCGCCAGCAGCTCCCAACGGTACACCGGGGAGCTGTTTTTT. Amino acid sequence: CASSSQRYTGELFF.

This clone appeared once. The V call is TRBV5-4, the J call TRBJ2-2, with D possibly matching TRBD2 (6 bases). The CDR3 runs 16 residues. Trimming pared 3 bases from V and 4 bases from J, leaving 16 bases between. Germline V gene data show CDR1 as SGHNT and CDR2 as YYREEE (reference sequence). In nucleotides, the CDR3 is TGTGCCAGCAGCTCGATGACTAGTGGGTTCACCGGGGAGCTGTTTTTT. Protein product: CASSSMTSGFTGELFF.